Shown below are 26 T cell receptor beta chains from a single sample sequenced in a study of control samples from healthy donors and cancer patients. This table comes from immunoSEQ multiplex PCR, and its TCRdb copy is limited to in-frame clones, with some not included. The repertoire consists of 100,000 or so clones, with more than 85% occurring once and the leading ten covering 0.92%. Material: blood. These receptors came from a woman in her 30s in good health.

This CDR3 reads CASSRTQGGYTF. The CDR3 DNA reads as TGTGCCAGTAGTCGCACCCAGGGCGGCTACACCTTC. The chain carries TRBV19 and TRBJ1-2; perhaps TRBD1 as D (5 bases). Trimming cost V 5 bases and J 8 bases, with 12 bases left between them. Looked up from germline, CDR1 is LNHDA and CDR2 is SQIVND (reference sequence). This CDR3 is 12 amino acids long.

The rearrangement links TRBV13 to TRBJ2-7; tentative D call: TRBD1 (5 bases). The germline V gene has CDR1 PRHDT and CDR2 FYEKMQ (reference sequence). The CDR3 runs 15 residues. V was pared by 1 base and J by 1 base, with 11 bases between. CDR3 coding DNA: TGTGCCAGCAGCTTAGAGGGGTCGTCGTCCTACGAGCAGTACTTC. Translated, it gives CASSLEGSSSYEQYF.

V gene TRBV7-9 combines with J gene TRBJ1-2, with 8 bases lining up with TRBD1. In germline, CDR1 is SEHNR, CDR2 FQNEAQ (reference sequence). The CDR3 sequence is 15 residues long. J was trimmed by 5 bases and V by 1 base; bases with no gene match: 6. The CDR3 here is CASSLEDRARYGYTF. The DNA for the CDR3 is TGTGCCAGCAGCTTAGAGGACAGGGCTCGATATGGCTACACCTTC.

The chain recombines TRBV12-5 with TRBJ1-1, with D unresolved. Germline V gives CDR1 LGHNT, CDR2 FRNRAP. The CDR3 consists of 13 residues. The V gene lost 5 bases and the J gene lost 7 bases, with 14 bases spanning the gap. The CDR3 sequence: CASGPPADYEAFF. The CDR3 DNA is TGTGCTAGTGGTCCCCCCGCGGACTATGAAGCTTTCTTT. The whole variable domain, filled in from reference TRBV12-5 and TRBJ1-1, reads DARVTQTPRHKVTEMGQEVTMRCQPILGHNTVFWYRQTMMQGLELLAYFRNRAPLDDSGMPKDRFSAEMPDATLATLKIQPSEPRDSAVYFCASGPPADYEAFFGQGTRLTVV.

The V call is TRBV2, the J call TRBJ2-1; TRBD2 agrees at 13 bases. CDR1 and CDR2 from the germline V gene are SNHLY and FYNNEI. The CDR3 is made up of 16 amino acids. V trimming: 3 bases; J trimming: 5 bases; junction bases outside the gene matches: 4. The CDR3: CASSDGTSGVNNEQFF. CDR3 coding DNA: TGTGCCAGCAGTGATGGGACTAGCGGGGTCAACAATGAGCAGTTCTTC.

This clone turned up a few times. The chain employs TRBV11-3 and TRBJ1-6, with D maybe TRBD1 (5 bases). The ends were cut back, 3 bases at V and 7 bases at J, with 10 bases in the middle. In germline, CDR1 is SGHNT, CDR2 YENEEA. The CDR3 loop spans 14 amino acids. This CDR3 is CASSLGGKNSPLHF. CDR3 DNA sequence: TGTGCCAGCAGCTTGGGGGGGAAAAATTCACCCCTCCACTTT.

CDR3 sequence (DNA): TGTGCCACCAGTGATTCAGCGGGAATTAGGAATGAGCAGTTCTTC. It yields the protein CATSDSAGIRNEQFF. V and J are TRBV24-1 and TRBJ2-1; 7 bases align to TRBD2. Trimming cost V 2 bases and J 7 bases; bases outside gene matches: 7. This CDR3 is 15 amino acids long. The germline CDR1 and CDR2 sequences are KGHDR and SFDVKD.

The gene calls are TRBV5-1 and TRBJ2-5; 7 bases are a match to TRBD1. V lost 1 base, J lost 7 bases, and 4 bases stayed unmatched. Germline V gives CDR1 SGHRS, CDR2 YFSETQ. This CDR3 has 13 amino acids. The CDR3 loop is CASSLMGQSTQYF. CDR3 nucleotides: TGCGCCAGCAGCTTGATGGGACAGTCGACCCAGTACTTC.

The chain links TRBV11-2 to TRBJ2-7, with D perhaps assigned TRBD1 or TRBD2 (5 bases each). This CDR3 spans 17 amino acids. V lost 3 bases, J lost 0 bases, and 18 bases lay in between. In germline, CDR1 is SGHAT, CDR2 FQNNGV. In DNA form, the CDR3 reads TGTGCCAGCAGCTTTCTACGGGGCGGTTTGAGCTCCTACGAGCAGTACTTC. Translated: CASSFLRGGLSSYEQYF.

The rearrangement joins TRBV28 to TRBJ1-6, with D possibly TRBD1 on 5 matching bases. This CDR3 region has 14 residues. V shed 5 bases and J shed 7 bases, with 12 bases lying between them. Germline V CDR1 and CDR2: MDHEN, SYDVKM. The CDR3 is CASSIGTANSPLHF. The CDR3 DNA reads TGTGCCAGCAGTATCGGGACGGCCAATTCACCCCTCCACTTT.

This clone was picked up one time. V usage is TRBV30 and J usage is TRBJ2-7; 8 bases are a match to TRBD2. The junction had 8 bases not matched to a gene; V was cut back by 3 bases and J by 4 bases. The CDR3 spans 14 residues. Germline V gene data show CDR1 as GTSNPN and CDR2 as SVGIG (reference sequence). CDR3 loop: CAWRKKAGEYEQYF. CDR3 DNA sequence: TGTGCCTGGAGAAAGAAAGCGGGAGAGTACGAGCAGTACTTC.

V gene TRBV30 combines with J gene TRBJ2-3, with D hard to call. CDR1 and CDR2 from the germline V gene are GTSNPN and SVGIG (reference sequence). V was shortened by 1 base and J by 6 bases, with 14 bases between the two germline ends. CDR3 length: 14 residues. CDR3 in DNA: TGTGCCTGGAGTGAGCCAGGTCCGCTGGATACGCAGTATTTT. Its protein is CAWSEPGPLDTQYF.

V is TRBV7-2 and J is TRBJ2-5; 10 positions match TRBD2. V lost 4 bases and J lost 2; bases outside the gene matches: 10. Germline lookup yields CDR1 SGHTA and CDR2 FQGNSA. This CDR3 spans 17 amino acids. The CDR3 protein is CASSSRWVAGGQETQYF. CDR3 nucleotides: TGTGCCAGCAGCTCGCGTTGGGTAGCGGGGGGTCAAGAGACCCAGTACTTC.

This chain joins TRBV11-3 and TRBJ2-1, with 9 bases identical to TRBD1. Germline CDR1 SGHNT, CDR2 YENEEA. This CDR3 region has 16 residues. J lost 8 bases, V lost 4 bases, and 12 bases had no gene match. CDR3 sequence: CASSWTGTGTQDEQFF. The CDR3 DNA reads as TGTGCCAGCAGCTGGACCGGGACAGGGACTCAGGATGAGCAGTTCTTC.

J is TRBJ1-1 and V is TRBV10-3, with a possible D match to TRBD1 (5 bases). CDR1 and CDR2 (germline): ENHRY, SYGVKD. CDR3 length: 15 residues. V lost 6 bases and J lost 5, with 19 bases in between. CDR3 in DNA: TGTGCCATCAGCCCCCCCGGGACCAGGAGAACTGAAGCTTTCTTT. Translating gives CAISPPGTRRTEAFF.

In its sample, this clone was seen once. J is TRBJ1-5 and V is TRBV3-1 (or the pseudogene TRBV3-2), with 7 positions matching TRBD1. After removal of 2 bases from V and 3 bases from J, the junction contained 4 bases not matched to a gene. The CDR3 has 15 residues. Germline values: CDR1 LGHDT, CDR2 YNNKEL (reference sequence). CDR3 sequence reads: CASSQQGGDNQPQHF. The CDR3 DNA follows: TGTGCCAGCAGCCAACAGGGGGGTGACAATCAGCCCCAGCATTTT.

V usage is TRBV28 and J usage is TRBJ1-1; no clear D gene. There are 12 residues in the CDR3. Germline V gene lookup returns CDR1 MDHEN and CDR2 SYDVKM. V was clipped by 6 bases and J by 10 bases, with 15 bases between them. The CDR3 DNA sequence: TGTGCCAGCAGCTTCTTAAGGGCTAGAGCTTTCTTT. Its translation: CASSFLRARAFF.

The rearrangement uses TRBV20-1 and TRBJ2-7, with D perhaps matching TRBD2 (5 bases). Germline CDR1 and CDR2: DFQATT and SNEGSKA (reference sequence). The V gene lost 8 bases and the J gene lost 1 base, with 9 bases spanning the gap. The CDR3 has 11 amino acids. CDR3 nucleotide sequence: TGCAGTCCCTCGGGGTCCTACGAGCAGTACTTC. Its translation is CSPSGSYEQYF.

The V and J genes are TRBV30 and TRBJ1-5; TRBD1 agrees at 10 bases. The CDR3 totals 13 residues. The trim removed 7 bases at V and 2 bases at J, leaving 2 bases unmatched. Per germline, CDR1 GTSNPN and CDR2 SVGIG (reference sequence). The CDR3 DNA sequence: TGTGCCTTAGGGACAGGGGGCAATCAGCCCCAGCATTTT. Protein sequence: CALGTGGNQPQHF.

The gene calls are TRBV14 and TRBJ1-6; the D is unclear. The germline gives CDR1 SGHDN, CDR2 FVKESK. CDR3 length: 16 residues. V lost 0 bases and J 8 bases, leaving 14 bases between the germline ends. DNA of the CDR3: TGTGCCAGCAGCCAAGATTCCCAGGTTCTGGATTCACCCCTCCACTTT. Protein: CASSQDSQVLDSPLHF.

This chain joins TRBV5-1 and TRBJ2-1, with D unresolved. V was shortened by 6 bases and J by 16 bases, with 17 bases between the two germline ends. This CDR3 spans 11 amino acids. CDR1 is SGHRS and CDR2 is YFSETQ in the germline V gene. The CDR3 sequence is CASIPVGFDFF. CDR3 nucleotides: TGCGCCAGCATCCCGGTCGGCTTCGACTTCTTC.

This chain joins TRBV18 and TRBJ2-7, with TRBD1 matching over 7 bases. The CDR3 extends over 14 amino acids. Per the germline V gene, CDR1 is KGHSH and CDR2 is LQKENI. V dropped 5 bases and J dropped 0; count of bases not matched to a gene: 4. CDR3 nucleotides: TGTGCCAGCTCATCCTCAGGGGGCTCCTACGAGCAGTACTTC. It translates to CASSSSGGSYEQYF. Full variable domain (rest looked up from reference TRBV18 and TRBJ2-7): NAGVMQNPRHLVRRRGQEARLRCSPMKGHSHVYWYRQLPEEGLKFMVYLQKENIIDESGMPKERFSAEFPKEGPSILRIQQVVRGDSAAYFCASSSSGGSYEQYFGPGTRLTVT.

CDR3 nucleotide sequence: TGTGCCAGCAGTCCGGGAGGAAACACCATATATTTT. It yields the protein CASSPGGNTIYF. This chain uses TRBV6-2 or TRBV6-3 with TRBJ1-3; D ambiguous. The CDR3 consists of 12 residues. Germline V gene sequence: CDR1 MNHEY, CDR2 SVGEGT. Trimming removed 5 bases at V and 4 bases at J, with 6 bases between.

The chain combines TRBV19 with TRBJ2-3; the D is unclear. V dropped 4 bases and J dropped 2 bases, with 4 bases sitting between them. The germline CDR1 and CDR2 sequences are LNHDA and SQIVND (reference sequence). The CDR3 has 12 residues. The chain's CDR3 is CASSTTTDTQYF. In nucleotides, the CDR3 is TGTGCCAGTAGTACGACCACAGATACGCAGTATTTT.

This sequence joins TRBV7-2 and TRBJ2-7; 11 positions match TRBD2. Germline V gives CDR1 SGHTA, CDR2 FQGNSA. V lost 3 bases and J lost 6; bases outside the gene matches: 4. The length of the CDR3 is 14 residues. DNA of the CDR3: TGTGCCAGCAGCTTTAGCGGGGGGGCGGGCGAGCAGTACTTC. This encodes CASSFSGGAGEQYF.

The chain recombines TRBV15 with TRBJ2-5, with D hard to call. The CDR3 totals 16 residues. The germline CDR1 and CDR2 sequences are LNHNV and YYDKDF (reference sequence). V was shortened by 4 bases and J by 3 bases, with 18 bases between the two germline ends. CDR3 bases: TGTGCCACCAGCATAGCTCTCCAGACCCCCAAAGAGACCCAGTACTTC. It is translated as CATSIALQTPKETQYF.